The 18 T cell receptor beta chains presented below share a single source sample, sequenced in a study of T cell responses to AZD1222 COVID-19 vaccine (dated by TCRdb to the early 2020s). The label giving this sample's time point can be read as: about 28 days (+/-7) after the second vaccine dose. The library was produced with the immunoSEQ multiplex PCR assay. As stored in TCRdb, this immuneACCESS dataset retains in-frame rearrangements with V and J assigned. A fraction of the clones does not appear; measured against another copy, unresolved V genes explain less than half of the discrepancy, and the remainder lacks a known reason. This sample is represented by approximately 100,000 clones; around nine tenths of them were singletons. The ten largest clonotypes hold about 5% of the sample. Sample: peripheral blood, taken 28 days after the second AZD1222 dose. These receptors all stem from an adult who received the AZD1222 COVID-19 vaccine.

The rearrangement links TRBV5-5 to TRBJ1-4, with a tentative D call TRBD1 (5 bases). Trimming stripped 5 bases from V and 7 bases from J, with 15 bases between. The CDR3 runs to 14 residues. Germline assignment: CDR1 SGHKS and CDR2 YYEKEE (reference sequence). CDR3 sequence: CASRPPGGGEKLFF. The CDR3 bases are TGTGCCAGCAGACCCCCGGGGGGGGGTGAAAAACTGTTTTTT.

This rearrangement joins TRBV7-2 to TRBJ1-6; tentative D call: TRBD1 (5 bases). This CDR3 contains 15 residues. The V end was cut by 8 bases, the J end by 7 bases, with 18 bases between. Germline CDR1 SGHTA, CDR2 FQGNSA. CDR3 amino acids: CASRPPRGDNSPLHF. CDR3 nucleotide sequence: TGTGCCAGCCGCCCCCCCCGGGGGGACAATTCACCCCTCCACTTT. Combining the CDR3 with reference TRBV7-2 and TRBJ1-6 gives the whole variable domain GAGVSQSPSNKVTEKGKDVELRCDPISGHTALYWYRQSLGQGLEFLIYFQGNSAPDKSGLPSDRFSAERTGGSVSTLTIQRTQQEDSAVYLCASRPPRGDNSPLHFGNGTRLTVT.

The gene calls are TRBV7-9 and TRBJ2-1, with 7 bases fitting TRBD2. The V segment lost 5 bases and the J segment 7 bases; nucleotides outside the gene matches: 14. This CDR3 spans 16 amino acids. Germline lookup yields CDR1 SEHNR and CDR2 FQNEAQ (reference sequence). CDR3 loop: CASSRAGERASNEQFF. In DNA form, the CDR3 reads TGTGCCAGCAGCCGGGCGGGGGAGCGGGCATCAAATGAGCAGTTCTTC.

Comments on this clone: Additional DNA sequences in this sample encode the identical CDR3. The V call is TRBV28, the J call TRBJ1-5; D is ambiguous. This CDR3 has 12 amino acids. V dropped 3 bases and J dropped 7 bases, with 7 bases sitting between them. CDR1 is MDHEN and CDR2 is SYDVKM in the germline V gene. The CDR3 nucleotides are TGTGCCAGCAGTTTGGCTTCCCAGCCCCAGCATTTT. Its protein is CASSLASQPQHF.

This clone was recorded once. The chain's CDR3 is CASTSTGHSFTGVGKLFF. CDR3 DNA: TGTGCCAGCACTTCGACAGGGCACTCCTTTACTGGGGTCGGAAAACTGTTTTTT. The J gene is TRBJ1-4, the V gene TRBV28; 7 nucleotides match TRBD1. Trimming cost V 7 bases and J 10 bases; bases outside gene matches: 24. Germline V gives CDR1 MDHEN, CDR2 SYDVKM. The CDR3 sequence is 18 residues long.

The chain is built from TRBV19 and TRBJ1-1; D is unclear. V was pared by 3 bases and J by 2 bases, with 7 bases between. There are 13 residues in the CDR3. Germline CDR1 LNHDA, CDR2 SQIVND (reference sequence). The CDR3 nucleotides are TGTGCCAGTAGTATTAGGGTAAACACTGAAGCTTTCTTT. Amino acids: CASSIRVNTEAFF. The full variable domain, with the rest looked up from reference TRBV19 and TRBJ1-1, is DGGITQSPKYLFRKEGQNVTLSCEQNLNHDAMYWYRQDPGQGLRLIYYSQIVNDFQKGDIAEGYSVSREKKESFPLTVTSAQKNPTAFYLCASSIRVNTEAFFGQGTRLTVV.

V usage is TRBV9 and J usage is TRBJ2-1, with TRBD1 matching over 10 bases. This CDR3 is 15 amino acids long. The J segment lost 4 bases and the V segment lost 0 bases, leaving 1 base of the junction unmatched. CDR1 and CDR2 from the germline V gene are SGDLS and YYNGEE. The CDR3 reads CASSVGDRGYNEQFF. In nucleotides, the CDR3 is TGTGCCAGCAGCGTAGGGGACAGGGGATACAATGAGCAGTTCTTC.

The chain combines TRBV5-1 with TRBJ1-2, with 10 bases identical to TRBD1. V trimming: 0 bases; J trimming: 8 bases; junction bases outside the gene matches: 7. The CDR3 runs to 15 residues. The germline CDR1 and CDR2 sequences are SGHRS and YFSETQ. CDR3 region: CASSLDPTGGSGYTF. The DNA of the CDR3 is TGCGCCAGCAGCTTGGACCCGACAGGGGGCAGCGGCTACACCTTC.

This sequence joins TRBV28 and TRBJ1-1; possibly TRBD1 for D (5 bases). V lost 6 bases to trimming and J lost 4 bases, with 12 bases between them. This CDR3 is 13 amino acids long. CDR1 is MDHEN and CDR2 is SYDVKM in the germline V gene. CDR3 amino acids: CASRRPGRTEAFF. CDR3 nucleotide sequence: TGTGCCAGCAGACGTCCGGGACGCACTGAAGCTTTCTTT.

CDR3 region: CASSLVQGSRNTEAFF. The CDR3 coding sequence is TGTGCCAGCAGCTTAGTCCAGGGAAGTCGGAACACTGAAGCTTTCTTT. The chain recombines TRBV11-2 with TRBJ1-1, with TRBD1 as a possible D gene (5 bases). There are 16 residues in the CDR3. Germline V lookup: CDR1 SGHAT, CDR2 FQNNGV. V was trimmed by 1 base and J by 1 base, leaving 13 bases between them.

This clone appeared a few times. Here the CDR3 reads CAISERGAGTPQNNSPLHF. The DNA for the CDR3 is TGTGCCATCAGTGAGCGGGGAGCCGGGACGCCGCAAAATAATTCACCCCTCCACTTT. The rearrangement uses TRBV10-3 and TRBJ1-6; maybe TRBD1 (5 bases). Trimming took 2 bases from V and 5 from J, leaving 22 bases between them. Germline loops: CDR1 ENHRY, CDR2 SYGVKD. This CDR3 spans 19 amino acids.

J is TRBJ1-1 and V is TRBV7-8, with TRBD1 identical over 9 bases. Germline CDR1 reads SGHVS; CDR2 reads FQNEAQ. The V and J ends lost 4 bases and 5 bases, in that order; junction bases with no gene match: 11. The CDR3 consists of 16 residues. This CDR3 reads CASSSGTGRGGTEAFF. CDR3 nucleotides: TGTGCCAGCAGCTCTGGGACAGGGAGAGGTGGGACTGAAGCTTTCTTT.

The gene calls are TRBV7-8 and TRBJ2-5; a possible D gene is TRBD2 (7 bases). V lost 3 bases and J 5 bases, leaving 16 bases between the germline ends. The CDR3 has 15 residues. Germline lookup yields CDR1 SGHVS and CDR2 FQNEAQ. The CDR3 loop reads CASSLSRGLKETQYF. In DNA, the CDR3 is TGTGCCAGCAGCTTGTCGCGGGGGCTAAAGGAGACCCAGTACTTC.

This rearrangement joins TRBV7-9 to TRBJ2-7; possible D gene TRBD2, 6 bases. Trimming left V 3 bases short and J 7 bases short, with 7 bases between. The CDR3 has 11 amino acids. Germline V gives CDR1 SEHNR, CDR2 FQNEAQ (reference sequence). Written as DNA, the CDR3 is TGTGCCAGCAGCTTCGCGGGGGAGCAGTACTTC. This gives the protein CASSFAGEQYF. Together with reference TRBV7-9 and TRBJ2-7, the CDR3 gives the full variable domain: DTGVSQNPRHKITKRGQNVTFRCDPISEHNRLYWYRQTLGQGPEFLTYFQNEAQLEKSRLLSDRFSAERPKGSFSTLEIQRTEQGDSAMYLCASSFAGEQYFGPGTRLTVT.

V gene TRBV5-4 combines with J gene TRBJ2-7; 10 positions match TRBD2. The CDR3 is 15 amino acids. CDR1 is SGHNT and CDR2 is YYREEE in the germline V gene (reference sequence). The junction had 4 bases not matched to a gene; V was cut back by 0 bases and J by 4 bases. CDR3 nucleotides: TGTGCCAGCAGCTTGGATCTAGCGGGGGCTTACGAGCAGTACTTC. Encoded protein: CASSLDLAGAYEQYF.

The genes are TRBV9 and TRBJ1-1; no clear D gene. The CDR3 spans 15 residues. Trimming pared 4 bases from V and 2 bases from J, leaving 15 bases between. The germline V gene has CDR1 SGDLS and CDR2 YYNGEE. The CDR3 DNA sequence: TGTGCCAGCAGCCGTGATCCTGCTGGAAACACTGAAGCTTTCTTT. It translates to CASSRDPAGNTEAFF.

The J gene is TRBJ2-1, the V gene TRBV9, with D maybe TRBD1 (5 bases). Germline V gives CDR1 SGDLS, CDR2 YYNGEE. The germline V and J ends were trimmed by 3 bases and 4 bases, with 11 bases remaining between them. This CDR3 contains 14 residues. In DNA, the CDR3 is TGTGCCAGCAGCGGAACTTCAGGGTACAATGAGCAGTTCTTC. This sequence encodes CASSGTSGYNEQFF.

This clone was seen just once. The V call is TRBV11-2, the J call TRBJ1-2, with 7 bases lining up with TRBD1. Unmatched junction bases numbered 7, after V lost 1 base and J lost 8 bases. Germline V CDR1 and CDR2: SGHAT, FQNNGV. CDR3 length: 14 amino acids. CDR3 in DNA: TGTGCCAGCAGCTTAGTCGCCACAGGGGTCGGCTACACCTTC. It yields the protein CASSLVATGVGYTF.